Detailed here is one T cell receptor (beta chain). This record belongs to a study of T cells expressing NK-cell markers. Per germline, CDR1 SEHNR and CDR2 FQNEAQ (reference sequence). The CDR3 has 16 amino acids. TCRdb re-called the 5' RACE reads and shows each CDR3 protein once, DNA omitted. The sample's table shows some 150,000 distinct CDR3 sequences. This chain joins TRBV7-9 and TRBJ2-1; TCRdb's assignment of TRBD2 cannot be checked, as there is no DNA. What was sequenced was blood T cells: a sorted CD56 or NKG2C T cell subset, CD4+ or CD8+ T cells, or bulk PBMC T cells (not recorded which). The TCR originated in a man between 18 and 35 years old in good health. The CDR3 sequence: CASSFPTSGSYNEQFF.